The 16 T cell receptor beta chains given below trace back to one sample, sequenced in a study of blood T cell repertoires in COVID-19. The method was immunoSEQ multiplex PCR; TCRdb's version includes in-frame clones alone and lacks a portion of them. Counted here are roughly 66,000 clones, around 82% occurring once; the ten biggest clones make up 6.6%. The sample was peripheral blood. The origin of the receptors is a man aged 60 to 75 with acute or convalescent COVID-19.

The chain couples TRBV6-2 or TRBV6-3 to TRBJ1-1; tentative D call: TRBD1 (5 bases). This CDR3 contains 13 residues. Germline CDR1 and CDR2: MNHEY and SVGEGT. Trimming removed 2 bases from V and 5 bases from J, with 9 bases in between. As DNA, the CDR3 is TGTGCCAGCAGTTACGTGGGGGGTACTGAAGCTTTCTTT. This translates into CASSYVGGTEAFF.

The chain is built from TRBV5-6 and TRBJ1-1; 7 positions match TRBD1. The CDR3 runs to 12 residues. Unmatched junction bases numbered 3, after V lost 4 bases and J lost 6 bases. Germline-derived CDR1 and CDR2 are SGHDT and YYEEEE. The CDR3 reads CASSQTGSEAFF. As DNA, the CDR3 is TGTGCCAGCAGCCAGACAGGGTCTGAAGCTTTCTTT.

The CDR3 coding sequence is TGTGCCAGTAGTATAGTGCAGGACAGAAACACCGGGGAGCTGTTTTTT. Protein product: CASSIVQDRNTGELFF. V is TRBV19 and J is TRBJ2-2, with D possibly TRBD1 on 6 matching bases. Trimming stripped 1 base from V and 2 bases from J, with 11 bases between. This CDR3 spans 16 amino acids. Per germline, CDR1 LNHDA and CDR2 SQIVND (reference sequence).

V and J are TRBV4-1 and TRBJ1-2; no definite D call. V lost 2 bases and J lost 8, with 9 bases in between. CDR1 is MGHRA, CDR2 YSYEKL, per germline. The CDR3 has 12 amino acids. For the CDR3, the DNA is TGCGCCAGCAGCCAACTAGGCCTCGGCTACACCTTC. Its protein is CASSQLGLGYTF.

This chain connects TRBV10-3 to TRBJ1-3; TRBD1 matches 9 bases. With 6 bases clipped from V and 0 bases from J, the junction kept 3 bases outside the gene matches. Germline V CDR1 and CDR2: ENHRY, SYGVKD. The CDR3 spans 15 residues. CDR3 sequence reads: CAIRGQGNSGNTIYF. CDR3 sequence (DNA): TGTGCCATCAGAGGACAGGGGAACTCTGGAAACACCATATATTTT.

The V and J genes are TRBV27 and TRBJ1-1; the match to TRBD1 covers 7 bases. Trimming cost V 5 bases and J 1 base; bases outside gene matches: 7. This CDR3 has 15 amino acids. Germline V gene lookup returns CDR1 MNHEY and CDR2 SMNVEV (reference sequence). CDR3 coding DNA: TGTGCCAGCAGTGCACCAAGGACAGGGAACACTGAAGCTTTCTTT. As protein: CASSAPRTGNTEAFF.

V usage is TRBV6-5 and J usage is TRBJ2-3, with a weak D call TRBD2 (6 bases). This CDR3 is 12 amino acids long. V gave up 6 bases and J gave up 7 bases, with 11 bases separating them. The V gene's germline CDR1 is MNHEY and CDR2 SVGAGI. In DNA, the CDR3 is TGTGCCAGCAGGCGGGACGGACATACGCAGTATTTT. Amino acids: CASRRDGHTQYF.

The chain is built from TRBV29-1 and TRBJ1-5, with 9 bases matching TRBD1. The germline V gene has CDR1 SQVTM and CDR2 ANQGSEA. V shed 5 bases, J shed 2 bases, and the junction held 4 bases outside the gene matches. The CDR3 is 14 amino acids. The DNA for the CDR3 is TGCAGCGTTCGACAGGGGGGACGCAATCAGCCCCAGCATTTT. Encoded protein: CSVRQGGRNQPQHF.

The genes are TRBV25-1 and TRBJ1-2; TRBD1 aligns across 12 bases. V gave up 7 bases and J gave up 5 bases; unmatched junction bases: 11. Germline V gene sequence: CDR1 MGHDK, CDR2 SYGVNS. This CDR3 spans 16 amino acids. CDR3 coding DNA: TGTGCCAGCACTGGGACAGGGGGCCAGCTCGGATATGGCTACACCTTC. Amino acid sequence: CASTGTGGQLGYGYTF.

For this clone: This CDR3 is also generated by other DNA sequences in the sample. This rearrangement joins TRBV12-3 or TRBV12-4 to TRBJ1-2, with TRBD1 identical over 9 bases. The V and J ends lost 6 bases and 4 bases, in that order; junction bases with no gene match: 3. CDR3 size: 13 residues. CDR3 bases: TGTGCCAGCAGCCCGGGACAGGGCTATGGCTACACCTTC. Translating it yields CASSPGQGYGYTF.

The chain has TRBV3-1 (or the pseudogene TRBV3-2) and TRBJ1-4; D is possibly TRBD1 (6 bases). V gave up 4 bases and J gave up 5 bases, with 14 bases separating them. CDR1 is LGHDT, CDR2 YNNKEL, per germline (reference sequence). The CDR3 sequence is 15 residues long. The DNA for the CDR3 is TGTGCCAGCAGCCCTAGACAGGCTAGAAATGAAAAACTGTTTTTT. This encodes CASSPRQARNEKLFF.

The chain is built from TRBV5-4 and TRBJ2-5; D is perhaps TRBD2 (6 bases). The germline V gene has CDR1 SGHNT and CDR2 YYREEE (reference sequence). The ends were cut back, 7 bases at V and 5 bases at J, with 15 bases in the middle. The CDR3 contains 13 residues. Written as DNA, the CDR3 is TGTGCCAGCGGGACGGGACTCCGGGAGACCCAGTACTTC. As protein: CASGTGLRETQYF.

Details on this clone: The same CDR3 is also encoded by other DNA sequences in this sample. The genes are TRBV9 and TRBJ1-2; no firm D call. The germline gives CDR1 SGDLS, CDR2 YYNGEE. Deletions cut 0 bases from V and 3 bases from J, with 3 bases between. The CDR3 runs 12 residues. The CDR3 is CASSVADYGYTF. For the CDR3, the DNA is TGTGCCAGCAGCGTAGCAGACTATGGCTACACCTTC.

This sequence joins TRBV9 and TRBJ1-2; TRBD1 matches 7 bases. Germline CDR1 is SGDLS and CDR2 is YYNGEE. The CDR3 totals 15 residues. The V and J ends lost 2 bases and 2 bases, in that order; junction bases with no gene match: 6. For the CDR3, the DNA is TGTGCCAGCAGCGTGACAGGGATGTCGAACTATGGCTACACCTTC. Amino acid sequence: CASSVTGMSNYGYTF. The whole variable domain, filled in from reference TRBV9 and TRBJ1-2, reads DSGVTQTPKHLITATGQRVTLRCSPRSGDLSVYWYQQSLDQGLQFLIQYYNGEERAKGNILERFSAQQFPDLHSELNLSSLELGDSALYFCASSVTGMSNYGYTFGSGTRLTVV.

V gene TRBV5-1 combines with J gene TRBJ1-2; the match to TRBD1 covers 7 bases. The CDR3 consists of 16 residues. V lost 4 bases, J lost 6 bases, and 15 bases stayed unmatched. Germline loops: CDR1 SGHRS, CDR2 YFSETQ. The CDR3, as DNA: TGCGCCAGCAGCCTCCAAATAGTCTCAGGGGGAGATGGCTACACCTTC. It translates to CASSLQIVSGGDGYTF.

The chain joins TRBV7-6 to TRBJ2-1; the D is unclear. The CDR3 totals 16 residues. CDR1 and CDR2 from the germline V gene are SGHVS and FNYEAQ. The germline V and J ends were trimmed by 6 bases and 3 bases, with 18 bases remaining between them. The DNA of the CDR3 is TGTGCCAGCAGTCCCCCGGCCCTAGAGGTCTACAATGAGCAGTTCTTC. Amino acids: CASSPPALEVYNEQFF.